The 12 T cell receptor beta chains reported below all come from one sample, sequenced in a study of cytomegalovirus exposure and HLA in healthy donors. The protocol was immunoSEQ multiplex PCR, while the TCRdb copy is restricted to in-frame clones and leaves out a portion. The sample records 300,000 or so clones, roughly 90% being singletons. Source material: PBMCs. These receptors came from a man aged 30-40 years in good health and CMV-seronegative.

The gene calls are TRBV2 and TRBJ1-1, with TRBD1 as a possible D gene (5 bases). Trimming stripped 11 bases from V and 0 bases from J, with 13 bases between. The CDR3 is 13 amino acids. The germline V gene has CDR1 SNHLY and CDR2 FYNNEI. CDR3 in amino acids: CAGKTALNTEAFF. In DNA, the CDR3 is TGTGCCGGAAAGACAGCCCTGAACACTGAAGCTTTCTTT.

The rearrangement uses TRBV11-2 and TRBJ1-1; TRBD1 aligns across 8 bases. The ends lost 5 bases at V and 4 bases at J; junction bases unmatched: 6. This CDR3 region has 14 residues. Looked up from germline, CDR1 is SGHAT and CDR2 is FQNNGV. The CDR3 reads CASSPGGGGTEAFF. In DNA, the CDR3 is TGTGCCAGCAGCCCAGGGGGCGGGGGCACTGAAGCTTTCTTT.

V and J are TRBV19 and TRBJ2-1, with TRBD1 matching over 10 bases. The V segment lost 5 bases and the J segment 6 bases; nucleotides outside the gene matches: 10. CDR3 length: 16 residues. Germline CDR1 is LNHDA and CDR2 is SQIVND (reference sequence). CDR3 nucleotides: TGTGCCAGTAGTTCGGACCGGGACAGGGGACGCAATGAGCAGTTCTTC. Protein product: CASSSDRDRGRNEQFF.

The CDR3, as DNA: TGTGCCAGCAGTGCGGGGACAGCCGCGGACTATGGCTACACCTTC. Encoded protein: CASSAGTAADYGYTF. The chain recombines TRBV6-1 with TRBJ1-2; 7 bases are a match to TRBD1. The CDR3 length is 15 residues. With V trimmed by 4 bases and J by 3 bases, 8 bases remained unmatched. Germline CDR1 is MNHNS and CDR2 is SASEGT.

The CDR3 DNA sequence: TGTGCCAGCAGTGTGAGGGGGATCGCCTACGAGCAGTACTTC. Its protein is CASSVRGIAYEQYF. The rearrangement links TRBV27 to TRBJ2-7; possibly TRBD1 for D (6 bases). Germline CDR1 MNHEY, CDR2 SMNVEV (reference sequence). This CDR3 comprises 14 residues. V gave up 5 bases and J gave up 2 bases, with 13 bases separating them.

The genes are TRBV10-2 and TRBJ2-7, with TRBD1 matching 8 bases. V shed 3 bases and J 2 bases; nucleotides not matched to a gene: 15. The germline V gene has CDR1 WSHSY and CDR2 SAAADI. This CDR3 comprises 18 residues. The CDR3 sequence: CASSDRAGGGWRPYEQYF. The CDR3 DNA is TGCGCCAGCAGTGATAGGGCAGGGGGCGGTTGGAGACCCTACGAGCAGTACTTC.

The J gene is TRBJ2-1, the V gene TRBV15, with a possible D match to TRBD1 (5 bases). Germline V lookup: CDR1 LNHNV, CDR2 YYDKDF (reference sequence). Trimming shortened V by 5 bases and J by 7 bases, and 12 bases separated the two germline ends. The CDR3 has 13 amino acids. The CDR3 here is CATSGAVMNEQFF. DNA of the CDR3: TGTGCCACCAGCGGGGCAGTCATGAATGAGCAGTTCTTC.

CDR3 sequence reads: CASNKGQGMNTEAFF. The CDR3 region has the DNA TGTGCCAGTAATAAGGGACAGGGAATGAACACTGAAGCTTTCTTT. The chain employs TRBV19 and TRBJ1-1; 9 bases agree with TRBD1. The V gene's germline CDR1 is LNHDA and CDR2 SQIVND (reference sequence). The CDR3 totals 15 residues. The V and J ends lost 7 bases and 0 bases, in that order; junction bases with no gene match: 6.

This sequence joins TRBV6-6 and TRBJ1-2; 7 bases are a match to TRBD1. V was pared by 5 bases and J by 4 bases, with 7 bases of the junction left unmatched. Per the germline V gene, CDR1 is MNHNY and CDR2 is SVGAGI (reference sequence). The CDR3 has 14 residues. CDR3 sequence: CASSPKGTAYGYTF. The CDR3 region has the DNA TGTGCCAGCAGTCCCAAGGGGACAGCCTATGGCTACACCTTC.

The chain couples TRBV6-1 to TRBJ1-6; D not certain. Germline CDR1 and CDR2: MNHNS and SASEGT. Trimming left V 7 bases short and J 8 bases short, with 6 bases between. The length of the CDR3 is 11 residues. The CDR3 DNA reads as TGTGCCAGCAACTCGTATTCACCCCTCCACTTT. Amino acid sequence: CASNSYSPLHF.

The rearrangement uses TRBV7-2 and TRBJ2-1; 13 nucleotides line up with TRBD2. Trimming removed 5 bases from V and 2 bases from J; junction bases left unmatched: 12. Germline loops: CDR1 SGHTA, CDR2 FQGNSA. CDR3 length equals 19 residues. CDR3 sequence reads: CASSTRTSGGPWTYNEQFF. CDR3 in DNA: TGTGCCAGCAGCACAAGGACTAGCGGGGGCCCTTGGACCTACAATGAGCAGTTCTTC.

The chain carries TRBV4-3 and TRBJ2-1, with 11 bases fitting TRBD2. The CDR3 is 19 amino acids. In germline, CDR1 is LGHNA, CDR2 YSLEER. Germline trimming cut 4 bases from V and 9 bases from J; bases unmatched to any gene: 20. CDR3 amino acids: CASSPRDSGGAWSVLEQFF. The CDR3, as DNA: TGCGCCAGCAGCCCCCGAGATAGCGGGGGGGCCTGGTCGGTACTTGAGCAGTTCTTC.